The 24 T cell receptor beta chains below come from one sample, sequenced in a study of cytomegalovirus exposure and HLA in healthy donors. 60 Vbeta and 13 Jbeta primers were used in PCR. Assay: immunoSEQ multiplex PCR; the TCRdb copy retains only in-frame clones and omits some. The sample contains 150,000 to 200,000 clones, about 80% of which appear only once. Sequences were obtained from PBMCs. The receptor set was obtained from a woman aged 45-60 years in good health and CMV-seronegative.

CDR3 DNA: TGTGCCAGCAGTTCCTCGACAGGGCTTAATGAAAAACTGTTTTTT. Protein: CASSSSTGLNEKLFF. The gene calls are TRBV28 and TRBJ1-4, with 7 bases identical to TRBD1. V lost 4 bases and J lost 4; bases outside the gene matches: 6. The length of the CDR3 is 15 residues. Germline V CDR1 and CDR2: MDHEN, SYDVKM.

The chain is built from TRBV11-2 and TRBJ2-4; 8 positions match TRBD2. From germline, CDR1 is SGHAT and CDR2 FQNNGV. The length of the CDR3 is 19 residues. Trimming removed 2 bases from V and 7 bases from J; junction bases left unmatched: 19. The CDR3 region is CASSLLHHGVAGFSNIQYF. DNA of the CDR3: TGTGCCAGCAGCTTATTGCACCACGGGGTAGCGGGATTTAGTAACATTCAGTACTTC.

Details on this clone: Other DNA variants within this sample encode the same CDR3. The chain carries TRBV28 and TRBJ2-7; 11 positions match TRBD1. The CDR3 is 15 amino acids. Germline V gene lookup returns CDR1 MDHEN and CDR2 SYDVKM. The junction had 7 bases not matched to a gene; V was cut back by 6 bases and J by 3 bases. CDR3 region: CASRGQGESYYEQYF. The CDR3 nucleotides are TGTGCCAGCAGGGGACAGGGGGAATCATACTACGAGCAGTACTTC.

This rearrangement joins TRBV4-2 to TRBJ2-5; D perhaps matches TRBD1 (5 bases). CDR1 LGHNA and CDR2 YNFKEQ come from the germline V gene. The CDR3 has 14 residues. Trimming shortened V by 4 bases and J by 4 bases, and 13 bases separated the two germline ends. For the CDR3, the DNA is TGTGCCAGCAGCCCTACCGACAGAACAGAGACCCAGTACTTC. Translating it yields CASSPTDRTETQYF.

CDR3 in DNA: TGTGCCAGCAGTTGGGGTGCGGGAGGAGACTCCTACGAGCAGTACTTC. Protein: CASSWGAGGDSYEQYF. This sequence joins TRBV6-5 and TRBJ2-5; 8 nucleotides agree with TRBD2. The DNA end is more similar to TRBJ2-7, so the J call may be wrong. CDR3 length: 16 amino acids. Germline V lookup: CDR1 MNHEY, CDR2 SVGAGI.

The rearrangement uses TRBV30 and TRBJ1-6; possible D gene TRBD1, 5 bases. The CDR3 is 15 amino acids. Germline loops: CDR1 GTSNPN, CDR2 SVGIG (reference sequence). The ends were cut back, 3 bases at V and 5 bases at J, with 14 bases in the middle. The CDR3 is CAWRKGAADNSPLHF. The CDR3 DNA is TGTGCCTGGAGAAAAGGGGCCGCTGATAATTCACCCCTCCACTTT.

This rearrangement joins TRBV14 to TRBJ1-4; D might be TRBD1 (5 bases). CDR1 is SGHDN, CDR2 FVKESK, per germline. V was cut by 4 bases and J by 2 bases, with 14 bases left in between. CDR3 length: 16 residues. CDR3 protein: CASSRGGRATNEKLFF. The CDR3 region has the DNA TGTGCCAGCAGCCGGGGTGGCAGGGCGACTAATGAAAAACTGTTTTTT.

CDR3 bases: TGTGCCAGCAGCCAAGAGGGACAGATAAACAATGAGCAGTTCTTC. The encoded protein is CASSQEGQINNEQFF. This rearrangement joins TRBV14 to TRBJ2-1, with 7 bases identical to TRBD1. Germline trimming cut 0 bases from V and 5 bases from J; bases unmatched to any gene: 4. The CDR3 spans 15 residues. Looked up from germline, CDR1 is SGHDN and CDR2 is FVKESK. Combining the CDR3 with reference TRBV14 and TRBJ2-1 gives the whole variable domain EAGVTQFPSHSVIEKGQTVTLRCDPISGHDNLYWYRRVMGKEIKFLLHFVKESKQDESGMPNNRFLAERTGGTYSTLKVQPAELEDSGVYFCASSQEGQINNEQFFGPGTRLTVL.

CDR3 in amino acids: CASSSTGGQPQHF. The CDR3 nucleotides are TGTGCCAGCAGCTCCACGGGGGGACAGCCCCAGCATTTT. V is TRBV7-2 and J is TRBJ1-5; D is possibly TRBD1 (5 bases). Germline V gene lookup returns CDR1 SGHTA and CDR2 FQGNSA. This CDR3 region has 13 residues. Trimming took 4 bases from V and 7 from J, leaving 11 bases between them.

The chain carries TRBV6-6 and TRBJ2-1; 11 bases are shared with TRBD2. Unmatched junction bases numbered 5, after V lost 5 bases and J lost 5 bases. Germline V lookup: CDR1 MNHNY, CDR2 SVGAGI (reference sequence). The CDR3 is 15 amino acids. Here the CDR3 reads CASSPGLAGNNEQFF. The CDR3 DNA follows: TGTGCCAGCAGTCCCGGACTAGCGGGTAACAATGAGCAGTTCTTC.

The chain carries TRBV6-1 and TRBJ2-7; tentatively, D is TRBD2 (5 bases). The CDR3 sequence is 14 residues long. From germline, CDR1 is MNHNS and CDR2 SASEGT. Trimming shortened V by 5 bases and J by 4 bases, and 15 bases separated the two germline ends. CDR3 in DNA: TGTGCCAGCAGTTCTCCGGACTTGAGGTACGAGCAGTACTTC. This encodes CASSSPDLRYEQYF.

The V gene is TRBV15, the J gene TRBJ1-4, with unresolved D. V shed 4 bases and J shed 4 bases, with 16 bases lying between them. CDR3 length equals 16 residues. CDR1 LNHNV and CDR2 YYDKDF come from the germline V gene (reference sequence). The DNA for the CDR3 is TGTGCCACCAGCAACCGGCACGGAGACCATAATGAAAAACTGTTTTTT. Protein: CATSNRHGDHNEKLFF.

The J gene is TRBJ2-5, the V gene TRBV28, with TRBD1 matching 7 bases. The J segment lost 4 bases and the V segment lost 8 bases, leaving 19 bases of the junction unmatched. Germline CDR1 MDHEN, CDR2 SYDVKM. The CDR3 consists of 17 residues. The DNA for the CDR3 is TGTGCCAGCCGTCATTATCGTTTGACAGGGTACGGAGAGACCCAGTACTTC. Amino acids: CASRHYRLTGYGETQYF.

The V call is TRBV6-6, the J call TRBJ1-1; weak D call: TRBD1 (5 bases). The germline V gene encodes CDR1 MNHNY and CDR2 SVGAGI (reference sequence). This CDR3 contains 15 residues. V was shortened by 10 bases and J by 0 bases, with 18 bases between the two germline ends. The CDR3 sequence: CATQRRGGVNTEAFF. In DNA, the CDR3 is TGTGCCACCCAGAGAAGGGGAGGGGTGAACACTGAAGCTTTCTTT.

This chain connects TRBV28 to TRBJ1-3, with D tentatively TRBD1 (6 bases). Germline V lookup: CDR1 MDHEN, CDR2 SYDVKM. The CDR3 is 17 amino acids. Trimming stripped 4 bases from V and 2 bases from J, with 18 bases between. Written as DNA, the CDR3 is TGTGCCAGCAGTTCCCCGATCACAGGGTTAGCTGGAAACACCATATATTTT. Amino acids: CASSSPITGLAGNTIYF.

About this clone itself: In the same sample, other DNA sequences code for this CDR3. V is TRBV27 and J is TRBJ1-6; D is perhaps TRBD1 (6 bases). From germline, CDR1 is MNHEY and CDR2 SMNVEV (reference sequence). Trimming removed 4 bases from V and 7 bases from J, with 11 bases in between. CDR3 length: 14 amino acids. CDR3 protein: CASSSRTVNSPLHF. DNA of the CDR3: TGTGCCAGCAGTTCTAGGACAGTGAATTCACCCCTCCACTTT.

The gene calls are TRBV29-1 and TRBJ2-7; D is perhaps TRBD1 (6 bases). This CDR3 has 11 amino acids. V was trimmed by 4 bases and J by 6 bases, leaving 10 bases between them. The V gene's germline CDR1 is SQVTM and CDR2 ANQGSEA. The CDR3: CSVGGQSEQYF. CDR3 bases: TGCAGCGTTGGTGGACAGTCCGAGCAGTACTTC.

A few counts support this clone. The CDR3 DNA sequence: TGTGCCTGGAGTCGGGACACCGGGGAGCTGTTTTTT. It codes for CAWSRDTGELFF. V and J are TRBV30 and TRBJ2-2, with unresolved D. The CDR3 loop spans 12 amino acids. CDR1 and CDR2 from the germline V gene are GTSNPN and SVGIG (reference sequence). V dropped 2 bases and J dropped 3 bases, with 4 bases sitting between them.

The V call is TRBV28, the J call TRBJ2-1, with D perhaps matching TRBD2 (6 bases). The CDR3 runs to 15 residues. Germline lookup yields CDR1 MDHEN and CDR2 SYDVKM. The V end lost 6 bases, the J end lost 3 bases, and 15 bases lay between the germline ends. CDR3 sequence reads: CASSSSSVYYNEQFF. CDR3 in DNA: TGTGCCAGCAGCTCCTCTAGCGTTTACTACAATGAGCAGTTCTTC.

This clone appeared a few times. The CDR3 spells CASSLYRETQYF. CDR3 bases: TGCGCCAGCAGCTTGTACAGGGAGACCCAGTACTTC. The chain employs TRBV5-1 and TRBJ2-5; a weak D match, TRBD1 (5 bases). CDR1 is SGHRS and CDR2 is YFSETQ in the germline V gene. The V gene lost 1 base and the J gene lost 5 bases, with 6 bases spanning the gap. This CDR3 spans 12 amino acids.

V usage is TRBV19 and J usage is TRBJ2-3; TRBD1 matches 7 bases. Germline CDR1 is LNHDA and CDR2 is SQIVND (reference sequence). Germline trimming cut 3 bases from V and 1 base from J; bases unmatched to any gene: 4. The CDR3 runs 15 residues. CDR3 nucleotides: TGTGCCAGTAGTATCGCCGGACAGGGCACAGATACGCAGTATTTT. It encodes CASSIAGQGTDTQYF.

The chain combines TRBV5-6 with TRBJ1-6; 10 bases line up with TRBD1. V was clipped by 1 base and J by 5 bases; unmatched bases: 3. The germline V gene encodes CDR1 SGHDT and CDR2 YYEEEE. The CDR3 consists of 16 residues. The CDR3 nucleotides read TGTGCCAGCAGCTTGTGGGGACAGGGGAATAATTCACCCCTCCACTTT. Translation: CASSLWGQGNNSPLHF.

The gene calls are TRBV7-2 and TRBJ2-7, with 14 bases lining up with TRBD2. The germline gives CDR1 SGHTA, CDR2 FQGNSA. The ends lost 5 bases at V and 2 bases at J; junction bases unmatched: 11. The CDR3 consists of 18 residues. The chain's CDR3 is CASSGAGLAGARAYEQYF. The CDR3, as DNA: TGTGCCAGCAGCGGGGCGGGACTAGCGGGGGCCCGGGCCTACGAGCAGTACTTC.

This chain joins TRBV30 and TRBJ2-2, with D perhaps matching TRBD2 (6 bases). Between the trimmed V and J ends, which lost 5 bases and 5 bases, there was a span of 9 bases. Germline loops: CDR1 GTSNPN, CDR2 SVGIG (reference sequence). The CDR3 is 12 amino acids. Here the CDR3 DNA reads TGTGCCTGGCTCGGAGGGACCGGGGAGCTGTTTTTT. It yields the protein CAWLGGTGELFF.